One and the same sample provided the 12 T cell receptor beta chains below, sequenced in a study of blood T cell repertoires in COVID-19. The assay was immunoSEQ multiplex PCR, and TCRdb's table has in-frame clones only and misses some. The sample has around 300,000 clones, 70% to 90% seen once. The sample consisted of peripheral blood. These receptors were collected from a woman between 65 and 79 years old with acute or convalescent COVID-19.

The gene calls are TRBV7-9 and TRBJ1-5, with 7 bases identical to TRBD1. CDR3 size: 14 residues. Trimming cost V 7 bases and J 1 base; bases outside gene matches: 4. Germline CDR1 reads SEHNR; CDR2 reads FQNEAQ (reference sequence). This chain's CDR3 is CASTTGSSNQPQHF. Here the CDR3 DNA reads TGTGCCAGCACGACAGGGTCCAGCAATCAGCCCCAGCATTTT.

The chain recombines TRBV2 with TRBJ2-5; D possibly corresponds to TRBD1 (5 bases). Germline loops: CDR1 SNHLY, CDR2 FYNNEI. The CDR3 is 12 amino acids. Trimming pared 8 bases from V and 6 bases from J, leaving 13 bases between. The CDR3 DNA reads TGTGCCAGCGGGGCCTCGGCGAAGACCCAGTACTTC. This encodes CASGASAKTQYF.

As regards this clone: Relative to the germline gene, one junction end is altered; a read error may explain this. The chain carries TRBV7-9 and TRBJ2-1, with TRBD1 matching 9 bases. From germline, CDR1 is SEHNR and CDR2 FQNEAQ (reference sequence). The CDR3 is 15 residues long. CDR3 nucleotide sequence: TGTGCCAGCAGCTCAACAGGGGGCCGCTACAATGAGCAATTCTTC. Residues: CASSSTGGRYNEQFF.

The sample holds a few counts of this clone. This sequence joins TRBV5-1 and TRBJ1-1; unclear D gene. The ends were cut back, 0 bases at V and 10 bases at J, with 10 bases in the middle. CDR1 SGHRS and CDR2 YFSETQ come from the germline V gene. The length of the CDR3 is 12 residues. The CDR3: CASSLEGRGAFF. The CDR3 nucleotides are TGCGCCAGCAGCTTGGAAGGCCGCGGAGCTTTCTTT.

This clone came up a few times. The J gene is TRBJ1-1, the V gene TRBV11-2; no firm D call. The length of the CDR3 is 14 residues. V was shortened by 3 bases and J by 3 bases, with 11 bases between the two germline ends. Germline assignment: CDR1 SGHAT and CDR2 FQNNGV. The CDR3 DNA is TGTGCCAGCAGCTTGGTAACAGTGTACACTGAAGCTTTCTTT. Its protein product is CASSLVTVYTEAFF.

The CDR3 DNA is TGTGCCAGCAGCTTAGTAGGCGGGGCTAGCTCCTACGAGCAGTACTTC. This encodes CASSLVGGASSYEQYF. The chain employs TRBV7-2 and TRBJ2-7; D is perhaps TRBD2 (6 bases). Germline V gene sequence: CDR1 SGHTA, CDR2 FQGNSA. This CDR3 is 16 amino acids long. Trimming stripped 1 base from V and 0 bases from J, with 13 bases between.

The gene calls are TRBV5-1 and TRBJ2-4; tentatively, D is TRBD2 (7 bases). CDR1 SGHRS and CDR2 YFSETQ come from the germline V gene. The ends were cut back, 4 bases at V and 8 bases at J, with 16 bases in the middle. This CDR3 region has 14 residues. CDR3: CASSGWGGQDIQYF. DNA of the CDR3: TGCGCCAGCAGCGGGTGGGGGGGGCAGGACATTCAGTACTTC. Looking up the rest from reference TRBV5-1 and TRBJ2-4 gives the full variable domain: KAGVTQTPRYLIKTRGQQVTLSCSPISGHRSVSWYQQTPGQGLQFLFEYFSETQRNKGNFPGRFSGRQFSNSRSEMNVSTLELGDSALYLCASSGWGGQDIQYFGAGTRLSVL.

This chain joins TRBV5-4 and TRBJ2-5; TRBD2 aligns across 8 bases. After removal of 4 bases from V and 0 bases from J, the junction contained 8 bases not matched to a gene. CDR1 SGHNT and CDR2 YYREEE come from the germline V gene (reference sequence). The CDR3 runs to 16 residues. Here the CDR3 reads CASSPTAGAYQETQYF. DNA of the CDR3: TGTGCCAGCAGCCCCACAGCGGGGGCGTACCAAGAGACCCAGTACTTC. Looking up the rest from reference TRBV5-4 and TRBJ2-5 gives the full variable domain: ETGVTQSPTHLIKTRGQQVTLRCSSQSGHNTVSWYQQALGQGPQFIFQYYREEENGRGNFPPRFSGLQFPNYSSELNVNALELDDSALYLCASSPTAGAYQETQYFGPGTRLLVL.

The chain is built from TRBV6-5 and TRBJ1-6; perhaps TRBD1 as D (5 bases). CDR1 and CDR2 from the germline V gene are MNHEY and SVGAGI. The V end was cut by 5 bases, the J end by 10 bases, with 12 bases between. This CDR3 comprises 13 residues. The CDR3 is CASSPQGGSPLHF. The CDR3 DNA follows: TGTGCCAGCAGTCCCCAGGGAGGCTCACCCCTCCACTTT.

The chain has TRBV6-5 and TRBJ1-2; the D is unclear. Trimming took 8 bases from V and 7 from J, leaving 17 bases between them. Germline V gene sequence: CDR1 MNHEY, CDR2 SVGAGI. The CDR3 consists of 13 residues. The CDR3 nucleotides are TGTGCCAGCCCGGCGGATTGGAGCGCTGGCTACACCTTC. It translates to CASPADWSAGYTF.

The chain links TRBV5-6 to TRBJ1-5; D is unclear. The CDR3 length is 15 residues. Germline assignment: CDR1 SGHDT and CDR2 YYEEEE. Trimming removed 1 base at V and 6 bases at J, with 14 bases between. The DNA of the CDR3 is TGTGCCAGCAGCTTGAGACGGGGTTTGGGTCAGCCCCAGCATTTT. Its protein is CASSLRRGLGQPQHF.

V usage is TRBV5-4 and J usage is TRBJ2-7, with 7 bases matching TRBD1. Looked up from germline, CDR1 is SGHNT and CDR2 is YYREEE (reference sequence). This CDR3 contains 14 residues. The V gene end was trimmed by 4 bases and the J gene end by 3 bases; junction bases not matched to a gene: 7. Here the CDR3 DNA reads TGTGCCAGCAGCGGTGGACAGGAGTTCTACGAGCAGTACTTC. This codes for CASSGGQEFYEQYF.